This record looks at one TCR beta chain sequence and its context. The record originates from a study of T-cell reconstitution after alpha-beta-depleted transplantation in children. Preparing the TCRbeta library involved the use of unique molecular identifiers. TCRdb recomputed calls from the PCR reads with MiXCR, one row per CDR3 protein. The sample lists 350,000 to 500,000 distinct CDR3 sequences, around two fifths occurring once. The sequence was collected from a girl aged 2-10 years with aplastic anemia, due to receive a stem cell transplant. The sample was PBMCs, taken before TCRalphabeta/CD19-depleted stem cell transplant.

For the CDR3, the DNA is TGTGCCAGCAGTAAGTCAGGGAGTAGCAATCAGCCCCAGCATTTT. It specifies CASSKSGSSNQPQHF. This rearrangement joins TRBV28 to TRBJ1-5; D possibly corresponds to TRBD1 (5 bases). This CDR3 contains 15 residues. V was cut by 5 bases and J by 0 bases, with 11 bases left in between. Germline V gene lookup returns CDR1 MDHEN and CDR2 SYDVKM.